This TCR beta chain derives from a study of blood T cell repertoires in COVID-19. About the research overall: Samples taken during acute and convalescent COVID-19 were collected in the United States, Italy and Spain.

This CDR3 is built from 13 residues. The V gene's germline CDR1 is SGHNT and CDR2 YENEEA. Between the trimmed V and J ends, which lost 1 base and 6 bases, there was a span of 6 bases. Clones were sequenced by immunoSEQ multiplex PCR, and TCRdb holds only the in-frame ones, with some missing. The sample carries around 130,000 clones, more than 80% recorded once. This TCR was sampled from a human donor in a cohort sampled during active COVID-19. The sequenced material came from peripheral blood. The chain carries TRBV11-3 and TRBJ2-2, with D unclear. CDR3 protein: CASSLVIAGELFF. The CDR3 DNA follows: TGTGCCAGCAGCTTAGTTATTGCCGGGGAGCTGTTTTTT.